The 14 T cell receptor beta chains presented below share a single source sample, sequenced in a study of long-term antiretroviral therapy in people with HIV. immunoSEQ v3.0 was run at survey level. Repertoires were generated with immunoSEQ multiplex PCR, while TCRdb's copy carries only in-frame clones and drops some. The profile shows about 21,000 clones, around 76% of them singletons. The specimen was unsorted PBMCs, collected about 21 months before starting antiretroviral therapy. All receptors derive from a woman between 40 and 55 years old with HIV.

V and J are TRBV6-5 and TRBJ2-7; 7 bases are shared with TRBD2. Looked up from germline, CDR1 is MNHEY and CDR2 is SVGAGI. Trimming at V came to 6 bases and at J to 1 base, leaving 3 bases not matched to a gene. The CDR3 covers 13 residues. CDR3 nucleotide sequence: TGTGCCAGCAGACCTAGCGGATCCTACGAGCAGTACTTC. Its translation is CASRPSGSYEQYF.

The chain uses TRBV11-3 and TRBJ1-1; the D is unclear. The CDR3 loop spans 12 amino acids. Germline loops: CDR1 SGHNT, CDR2 YENEEA. V was pared by 5 bases and J by 7 bases, with 11 bases between. The CDR3 reads CASSVGRVEAFF. Here the CDR3 DNA reads TGTGCCAGCAGCGTCGGACGGGTTGAAGCTTTCTTT. The full variable domain, its missing parts supplied by reference TRBV11-3 and TRBJ1-1, is EAGVVQSPRYKIIEKKQPVAFWCNPISGHNTLYWYLQNLGQGPELLIRYENEEAVDDSQLPKDRFSAERLKGVDSTLKIQPAELGDSAVYLCASSVGRVEAFFGQGTRLTVV.

The chain uses TRBV5-1 and TRBJ2-2, with a tentative D call TRBD2 (6 bases). CDR1 is SGHRS, CDR2 YFSETQ, per germline. The CDR3 sequence is 15 residues long. V was cut by 1 base and J by 4 bases, with 11 bases left in between. CDR3: CASSLRRVGTGELFF. CDR3 in DNA: TGCGCCAGCAGCTTGCGGAGGGTCGGCACCGGGGAGCTGTTTTTT.

The chain joins TRBV5-5 to TRBJ2-7, with D hard to call. Trimming pared 0 bases from V and 3 bases from J, leaving 10 bases between. CDR3 length: 14 amino acids. The germline CDR1 and CDR2 sequences are SGHKS and YYEKEE (reference sequence). CDR3 sequence reads: CASSLEGFNYEQYF. The DNA of the CDR3 is TGTGCCAGCAGCTTGGAGGGCTTCAACTACGAGCAGTACTTC.

The CDR3 DNA reads TGTGCCAGCAGCCACCAGAACACCGGGGAGCTGTTTTTT. Its protein product is CASSHQNTGELFF. This chain joins TRBV5-4 and TRBJ2-2; D ambiguous. Trimming pared 4 bases from V and 1 base from J, leaving 5 bases between. Germline CDR1 is SGHNT and CDR2 is YYREEE (reference sequence). The CDR3 has 13 amino acids.

Only a few counts were recorded for this clone. The chain carries TRBV4-3 and TRBJ1-2; D is unresolved. The ends were cut back, 10 bases at V and 5 bases at J, with 14 bases in the middle. CDR1 and CDR2 from the germline V gene are LGHNA and YSLEER. The CDR3 contains 12 residues. The CDR3 DNA reads TGCGCCAACCCTTCCAACGGGTATGGCTACACCTTC. Translation: CANPSNGYGYTF.

This clone occurred once. The V gene is TRBV5-1, the J gene TRBJ2-3, with 13 nucleotides matching TRBD2. V lost 0 bases to trimming and J lost 0 bases; unmatched junction nucleotides: 13. CDR1 is SGHRS, CDR2 YFSETQ, per germline. The CDR3 is 21 residues long. The CDR3 loop reads CASSLAGTSGAWAPSTDTQYF. In DNA form, the CDR3 reads TGCGCCAGCAGCTTGGCCGGGACTAGCGGGGCCTGGGCCCCTAGCACAGATACGCAGTATTTT.

CDR3 DNA: TGTGCCAGTAGTCCCACTCTCCTGGGTAATGGCTACACCTTC. Encoded protein: CASSPTLLGNGYTF. This chain joins TRBV19 and TRBJ1-2; D remains unclear. The V end was cut by 5 bases, the J end by 6 bases, with 16 bases between. This CDR3 comprises 14 residues. CDR1 is LNHDA, CDR2 SQIVND, per germline (reference sequence).

This clone is a singleton in its sample. The V and J genes are TRBV6-1 and TRBJ1-1; D unclear. V shed 6 bases and J shed 2 bases, with 10 bases lying between them. The CDR3 has 13 amino acids. Germline CDR1 and CDR2: MNHNS and SASEGT. The CDR3, as DNA: TGTGCCAGCAGGGCTGTACTTAACACTGAAGCTTTCTTT. This codes for CASRAVLNTEAFF.

This clone has more than one count but fewer than ten. The chain couples TRBV6-6 to TRBJ1-2, with no clear D. This CDR3 spans 13 amino acids. Trimming stripped 0 bases from V and 7 bases from J, with 9 bases between. Per the germline V gene, CDR1 is MNHNY and CDR2 is SVGAGI (reference sequence). The CDR3 nucleotides read TGTGCCAGCAGTTACTCGTCAACGGTTGGCTACACCTTC. It is translated as CASSYSSTVGYTF.

The chain is built from TRBV6-1 and TRBJ2-1; 12 nucleotides line up with TRBD2. CDR3 size: 12 residues. CDR1 is MNHNS and CDR2 is SASEGT in the germline V gene. V trimming: 11 bases; J trimming: 4 bases; junction bases outside the gene matches: 0. CDR3 sequence reads: CALAGGYNEQFF. For the CDR3, the DNA is TGTGCCCTAGCGGGAGGGTACAATGAGCAGTTCTTC.

CDR3 amino acids: CASRPMTSGSPYEQYF. In DNA, the CDR3 is TGTGCCAGCAGGCCCATGACTAGCGGGAGCCCCTACGAGCAGTACTTC. The chain uses TRBV2 and TRBJ2-7, with 12 bases that match TRBD2. CDR3 length equals 16 residues. Germline-derived CDR1 and CDR2 are SNHLY and FYNNEI. V was clipped by 6 bases and J by 2 bases; unmatched bases: 8.

The V gene is TRBV5-1, the J gene TRBJ2-1; no firm D call. The V gene's germline CDR1 is SGHRS and CDR2 YFSETQ. V lost 0 bases and J 0 bases, leaving 10 bases between the germline ends. This CDR3 has 16 amino acids. The CDR3 reads CASSLEQERSYNEQFF. As DNA, the CDR3 is TGCGCCAGCAGCTTGGAGCAGGAGCGCTCCTACAATGAGCAGTTCTTC. Full variable domain (remainder filled in from reference TRBV5-1 and TRBJ2-1): KAGVTQTPRYLIKTRGQQVTLSCSPISGHRSVSWYQQTPGQGLQFLFEYFSETQRNKGNFPGRFSGRQFSNSRSEMNVSTLELGDSALYLCASSLEQERSYNEQFFGPGTRLTVL.

The genes are TRBV5-6 and TRBJ2-2, with D perhaps matching TRBD1 (6 bases). Germline V gives CDR1 SGHDT, CDR2 YYEEEE. V lost 0 bases, J lost 2 bases, and 14 bases lay in between. There are 17 residues in the CDR3. The CDR3 DNA is TGTGCCAGCAGCTTGGATAACCGGGACACTAACACCGGGGAGCTGTTTTTT. Translation gives CASSLDNRDTNTGELFF.